Listed below are T cell receptor beta chains from one sample, sequenced in a study of blood T cells in healthy people across ages. Via MiXCR, TCRdb re-called the 5' RACE reads, giving one row per CDR3 protein. The sample gives 1.2 million to 1.5 million distinct CDR3 sequences, roughly 40% of which show up once; roughly 7.9% is in the top ten. Sample: blood. All receptors come from a woman aged 18-29 years in good health. Each CDR3 is given with its conserved first and last residue. A D gene is named only where the DNA matches it firmly. Size is omitted from some rows. Given values are once, few, many or a class for expanded clones.

size	length	D	V	J	CDR3	DNA
few	15	TRBD1	TRBV12-3/TRBV12-4	TRBJ2-2	CASTPQGGNTGELFF	TGTGCCAGCACCCCACAGGGGGGGAACACCGGGGAGCTGTTTTTT
many	15	TRBD2	TRBV10-3	TRBJ2-3	CAITASGSYTDTQYF	TGTGCCATCACGGCTAGCGGATCTTACACAGATACGCAGTATTTT
.	11	.	TRBV18	TRBJ2-4	CASSPNDIQYF	TGTGCCAGCTCACCAAATGACATTCAGTACTTC
few	14	TRBD2	TRBV25-1	TRBJ2-2	CASRAGTNTGELFF	TGTGCCAGCAGAGCGGGGACGAACACCGGGGAGCTGTTTTTT
.	16	TRBD2	TRBV25-1	TRBJ2-7	CASSEYSPSGRYEQYF	TGTGCCAGCAGTGAATATTCCCCTAGCGGGAGGTACGAGCAGTACTTC
few	16	TRBD1	TRBV13	TRBJ1-5	CASSYTGGEWYQPQHF	TGTGCCAGCAGCTACACAGGGGGGGAATGGTATCAGCCCCAGCATTTT
.	13	.	TRBV12-3/TRBV12-4	TRBJ1-2	CASTRGRAYGYTF	TGTGCCAGCACCCGGGGCAGGGCCTATGGCTACACCTTC
few	18	.	TRBV25-1	TRBJ1-2	CASSEYFLGDRDNYGYTF	TGTGCCAGCAGTGAATATTTCCTCGGGGACCGAGATAACTATGGCTACACCTTC
.	13	.	TRBV10-3	TRBJ1-2	CAITLGVNYGYTF	TGTGCCATCACCCTCGGGGTCAACTATGGCTACACCTTC
.	11	.	TRBV24-1	TRBJ2-1	CATSDQGTQFF	TGTGCCACCAGTGATCAGGGTACGCAGTTCTTC
.	16	.	TRBV27	TRBJ2-1	CASSGRPPERLNEQFF	TGTGCCAGCAGTGGGAGGCCGCCCGAACGTCTCAATGAGCAGTTCTTC
.	15	.	TRBV18	TRBJ2-3	CASATGRYGTDTQYF	TGTGCCAGCGCAACAGGGAGGTACGGCACAGATACGCAGTATTTT
many	11	.	TRBV29-1	TRBJ2-3	CSGRYTDTQYF	TGCAGCGGGAGATACACAGATACGCAGTATTTT
.	15	TRBD1	TRBV24-1	TRBJ2-1	CATSDSRDSQETQFF	TGTGCCACCAGTGATTCTCGGGACAGTCAAGAGACCCAGTTCTTC
few	15	TRBD1	TRBV6-5	TRBJ2-7	CASSLLGGQGNEQYF	TGTGCCAGCAGTCTCCTGGGGGGACAGGGGAACGAGCAGTACTTC
.	13	.	TRBV4-1	TRBJ1-6	CASSQGLLSPLHF	TGCGCCAGCAGCCAAGGGCTGCTTTCACCCCTCCACTTT
few	15	TRBD2	TRBV6-4	TRBJ2-3	CASSNLTSGTDTQYF	TGTGCCAGCAGTAATCTGACTAGCGGGACAGATACGCAGTATTTT
.	12	.	TRBV30	TRBJ2-1	CAWTNSYNEQFF	TGTGCCTGGACTAATTCCTACAATGAGCAGTTCTTC
few	15	TRBD1	TRBV25-1	TRBJ1-1	CASSEQGARVTEAFF	TGTGCCAGCAGTGAACAGGGGGCGCGGGTCACTGAAGCTTTCTTT
.	15	.	TRBV10-3	TRBJ2-1	CAASAGSLSYNEQFF	TGTGCCGCTTCGGCCGGGAGTCTCTCCTACAATGAGCAGTTCTTC
.	16	TRBD2	TRBV7-9	TRBJ2-7	CASSLASGRAINEQYF	TGTGCCAGCAGCTTAGCTAGCGGGAGGGCCATCAATGAGCAGTACTTC
few	13	.	TRBV3-1	TRBJ2-1	CASSRNGGNEQFF	TGTGCCAGCAGCCGCAACGGGGGCAATGAGCAGTTCTTC
few	15	.	TRBV14	TRBJ2-7	CASSPRGAPSYEQYF	TGTGCCAGCAGCCCACGCGGCGCACCGAGCTACGAGCAGTACTTC
.	13	.	TRBV20-1	TRBJ2-6	CSADRPGANVLTF	TGCAGTGCTGATCGTCCTGGGGCCAACGTCCTGACTTTC
.	13	.	TRBV11-1	TRBJ2-7	CASSLGFVSEQYF	TGTGCCAGCAGCTTAGGTTTTGTAAGCGAGCAGTACTTC
.	16	TRBD2	TRBV9	TRBJ2-7	CASSSGLAGDSYEQYF	TGTGCCAGCAGCTCAGGGCTAGCGGGGGACTCCTACGAGCAGTACTTC
.	17	TRBD2	TRBV29-1	TRBJ2-2	CSVPSVPGLAGTGELFF	TGCAGCGTCCCGTCTGTTCCGGGACTAGCGGGAACCGGGGAGCTGTTTTTT
.	15	TRBD2	TRBV2	TRBJ2-1	CATPTSVQSYNEQFF	TGTGCCACCCCTACTAGCGTCCAGTCCTACAATGAGCAGTTCTTC
once	14	.	TRBV2	TRBJ1-2	CASSENGAMGGYTF	TGTGCCAGCAGCGAAAACGGGGCGATGGGTGGCTACACCTTC
.	14	.	TRBV20-1	TRBJ1-1	CSARPGAGNTEAFF	TGCAGTGCTAGACCGGGGGCGGGGAACACTGAAGCTTTCTTT
.	16	TRBD2	TRBV20-1	TRBJ2-1	CSARVSGAAWGDEQFF	TGCAGTGCTAGGGTTAGCGGGGCTGCCTGGGGGGATGAGCAGTTCTTC
.	15	TRBD2	TRBV2	TRBJ2-3	CASRRGIAGSDTQYF	TGTGCCAGCAGGAGGGGGATAGCGGGATCAGATACGCAGTATTTT
.	17	TRBD1	TRBV5-1	TRBJ2-5	CAGSLDPRDRVPYEQYF	TGCGCCGGCAGCTTGGATCCCCGGGACAGGGTTCCTTATGAGCAGTACTTC
.	17	.	TRBV6-6	TRBJ1-5	CASRPWGGTNSNQPQHF	TGTGCCAGCAGGCCCTGGGGGGGAACTAATAGCAATCAGCCCCAGCATTTT
.	14	.	TRBV5-1	TRBJ2-7	CASSPREVTYEQYF	TGCGCCAGCAGCCCACGGGAAGTAACCTACGAGCAGTACTTC
.	16	.	TRBV6-6	TRBJ1-2	CASSYSGAGAGYSYTF	TGTGCCAGCAGTTACTCCGGGGCAGGGGCGGGCTATAGCTACACCTTC
.	22	.	TRBV11-1	TRBJ2-6	CASSLWVLVGESPISGANVLTF	TGTGCCAGCAGCTTATGGGTGCTAGTCGGGGAGAGCCCCATCTCTGGGGCCAACGTCCTGACTTTC
.	13	.	TRBV6-6	TRBJ1-6	CASSTTVFSPLHF	TGTGCCAGCAGTACGACAGTTTTCTCTCCCCTCCACTTT
many	12	.	TRBV10-3	TRBJ2-7	CAISDNSYEQYF	TGTGCCATCAGTGATAACAGCTACGAGCAGTACTTC
.	15	.	TRBV7-2	TRBJ1-5	CASSLASRLNQPQHF	TGTGCCAGCAGCTTAGCGTCGAGGCTTAATCAGCCCCAGCATTTT
.	15	TRBD2	TRBV7-9	TRBJ2-7	CASSPQVAGEYEQYF	TGTGCCAGCAGCCCCCAAGTAGCGGGAGAGTACGAGCAGTACTTC
.	13	.	TRBV7-9	TRBJ1-5	CASSSGMNQPQHF	TGTGCCAGCAGTTCCGGAATGAATCAGCCCCAGCATTTT
.	13	.	TRBV12-3/TRBV12-4	TRBJ1-3	CASSKTVRNTIYF	TGTGCCAGCAGTAAGACAGTAAGGAACACCATATATTTT
.	16	TRBD2	TRBV27	TRBJ2-3	CASGILAGMGTDTQYF	TGTGCCAGCGGTATCCTAGCGGGGATGGGGACAGATACGCAGTATTTT
.	15	.	TRBV7-2	TRBJ2-7	CASSFRPLSSYEQYF	TGTGCCAGCAGCTTCAGGCCCTTGAGCTCCTACGAGCAGTACTTC